This paragraph covers one T cell receptor (beta chain) sequence. The record originates from a study of T-cell reconstitution after alpha-beta-depleted transplantation in children. Unique molecular identifiers were incorporated into the prepared TCRbeta library. TCRdb re-analysed the PCR reads in MiXCR, keeping a single row per CDR3 protein. This table holds about 980,000 distinct CDR3 sequences, about 29% found once. With V trimmed by 4 bases and J by 4 bases, 8 bases remained unmatched. The CDR3 covers 14 residues. The germline gives CDR1 DFQATT, CDR2 SNEGSKA (reference sequence). This chain uses TRBV20-1 with TRBJ2-3; 7 positions agree with TRBD1. This receptor was identified in a boy younger than two who had a stem cell transplant for SCID, so the T cells may come from the graft donor. Material: PBMCs, mostly from graft donor cells, obtained 360 days after TCRalphabeta/CD19-depleted stem cell transplant. CDR3 sequence: CSATLTGVSDTQYF. CDR3 bases: TGCAGTGCTACCCTTACAGGGGTTTCAGATACGCAGTATTTT.